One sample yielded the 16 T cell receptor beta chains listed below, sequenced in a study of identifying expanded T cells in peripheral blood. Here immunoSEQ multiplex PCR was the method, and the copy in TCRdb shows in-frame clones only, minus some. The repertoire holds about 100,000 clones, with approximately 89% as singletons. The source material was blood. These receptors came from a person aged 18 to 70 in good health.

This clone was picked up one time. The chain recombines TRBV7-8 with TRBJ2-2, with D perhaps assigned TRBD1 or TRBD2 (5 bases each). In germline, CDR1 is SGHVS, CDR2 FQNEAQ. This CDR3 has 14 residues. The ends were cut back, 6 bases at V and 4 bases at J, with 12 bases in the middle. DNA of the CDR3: TGTGCCAGCAGACCCGGGACCTCCACCGGGGAGCTGTTTTTT. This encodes CASRPGTSTGELFF.

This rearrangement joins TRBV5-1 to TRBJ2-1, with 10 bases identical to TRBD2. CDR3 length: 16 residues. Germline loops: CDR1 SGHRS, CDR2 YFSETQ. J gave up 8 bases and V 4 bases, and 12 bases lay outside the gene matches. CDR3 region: CASSPTTSGPLHEQFF. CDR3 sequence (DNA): TGCGCCAGCAGCCCCACGACTAGCGGGCCCCTTCATGAGCAGTTCTTC.

CDR3 loop: CASSLELGGRNEQFF. CDR3 nucleotides: TGTGCCAGCAGCTTAGAGCTTGGGGGGCGAAATGAGCAGTTCTTC. The J gene is TRBJ2-1, the V gene TRBV7-8; the D call may be TRBD1 or TRBD2 (6 bases each). Germline CDR1 is SGHVS and CDR2 is FQNEAQ. V gave up 1 base and J gave up 7 bases, with 14 bases separating them. The CDR3 covers 15 residues.

CDR3 coding DNA: TGTGCCAGCTCACCATCAGACCCCTATGGCTACACCTTC. Translating it yields CASSPSDPYGYTF. The chain combines TRBV18 with TRBJ1-2, with unresolved D. V was pared by 2 bases and J by 4 bases, with 8 bases between. Germline CDR1 reads KGHSH; CDR2 reads LQKENI. This CDR3 comprises 13 residues.

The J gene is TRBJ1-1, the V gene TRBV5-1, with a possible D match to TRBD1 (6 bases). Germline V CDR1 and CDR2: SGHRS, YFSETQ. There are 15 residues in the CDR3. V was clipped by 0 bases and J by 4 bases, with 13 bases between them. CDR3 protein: CASSLGMVGGTEAFF. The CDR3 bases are TGCGCCAGCAGCTTGGGGATGGTAGGGGGCACTGAAGCTTTCTTT.

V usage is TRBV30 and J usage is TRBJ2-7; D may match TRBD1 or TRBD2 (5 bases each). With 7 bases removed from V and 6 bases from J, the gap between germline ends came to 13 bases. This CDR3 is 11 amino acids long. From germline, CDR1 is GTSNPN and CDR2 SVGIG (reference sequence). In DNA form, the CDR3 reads TGTGCCTTTTCGGGGCAAGTCGAGCAGTACTTC. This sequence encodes CAFSGQVEQYF.

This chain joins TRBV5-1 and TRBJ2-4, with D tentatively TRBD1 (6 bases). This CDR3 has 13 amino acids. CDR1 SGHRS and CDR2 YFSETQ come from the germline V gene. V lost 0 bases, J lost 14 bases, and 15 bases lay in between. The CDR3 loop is CASSLDPGVFEYF. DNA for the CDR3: TGCGCCAGCAGCTTGGATCCAGGGGTCTTCGAGTACTTC.

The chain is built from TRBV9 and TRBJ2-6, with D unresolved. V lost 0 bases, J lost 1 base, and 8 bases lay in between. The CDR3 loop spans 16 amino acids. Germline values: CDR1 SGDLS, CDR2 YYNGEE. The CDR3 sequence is CASSVGSRSGANVLTF. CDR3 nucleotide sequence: TGTGCCAGCAGCGTAGGAAGTAGATCTGGGGCCAACGTCCTGACTTTC.

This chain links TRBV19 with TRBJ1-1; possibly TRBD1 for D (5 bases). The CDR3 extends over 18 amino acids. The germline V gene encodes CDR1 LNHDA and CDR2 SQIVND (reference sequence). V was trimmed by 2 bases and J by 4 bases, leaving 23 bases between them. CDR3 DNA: TGTGCCAGTAGTATAACCCTTAGGGGACTGCTCCGTGGCACTGAAGCTTTCTTT. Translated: CASSITLRGLLRGTEAFF.

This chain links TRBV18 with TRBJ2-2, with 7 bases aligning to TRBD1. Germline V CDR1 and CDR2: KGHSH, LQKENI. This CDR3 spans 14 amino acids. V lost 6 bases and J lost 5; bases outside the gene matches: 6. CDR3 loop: CASSRQGRTGELFF. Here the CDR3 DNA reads TGTGCCAGCTCCCGACAGGGACGGACCGGGGAGCTGTTTTTT.

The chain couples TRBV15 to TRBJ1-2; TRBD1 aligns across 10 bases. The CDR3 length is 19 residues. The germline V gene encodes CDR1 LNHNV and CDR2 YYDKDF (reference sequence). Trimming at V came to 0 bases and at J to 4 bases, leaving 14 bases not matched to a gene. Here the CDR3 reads CATSRDRETGGRGSYGYTF. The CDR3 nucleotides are TGTGCCACCAGCAGAGATAGGGAGACAGGGGGCCGTGGTTCCTATGGCTACACCTTC. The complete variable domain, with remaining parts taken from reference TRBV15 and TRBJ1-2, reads DAMVIQNPRYQVTQFGKPVTLSCSQTLNHNVMYWYQQKSSQAPKLLFHYYDKDFNNEADTPDNFQSRRPNTSFCFLDIRSPGLGDTAMYLCATSRDRETGGRGSYGYTFGSGTRLTVV.

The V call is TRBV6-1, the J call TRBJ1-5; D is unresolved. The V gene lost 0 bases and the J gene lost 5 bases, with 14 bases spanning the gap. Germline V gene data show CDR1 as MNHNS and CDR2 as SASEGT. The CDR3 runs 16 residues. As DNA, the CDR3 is TGTGCCAGCAGTGAAGCGCTTCGGGGAGGCTATCAGCCCCAGCATTTT. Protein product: CASSEALRGGYQPQHF.

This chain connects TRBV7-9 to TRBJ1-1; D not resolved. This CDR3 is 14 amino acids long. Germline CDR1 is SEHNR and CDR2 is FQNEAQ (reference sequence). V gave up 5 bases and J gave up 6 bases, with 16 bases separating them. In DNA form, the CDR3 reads TGTGCCAGCAGCCCCACCGATTTTGGGGCTGAAGCTTTCTTT. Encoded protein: CASSPTDFGAEAFF.

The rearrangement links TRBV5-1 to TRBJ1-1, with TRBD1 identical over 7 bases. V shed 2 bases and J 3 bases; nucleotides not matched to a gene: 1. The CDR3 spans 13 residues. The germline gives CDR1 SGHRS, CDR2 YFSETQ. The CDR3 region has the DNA TGCGCCAGCAGCTTACAGGGGTACACTGAAGCTTTCTTT. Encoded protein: CASSLQGYTEAFF.

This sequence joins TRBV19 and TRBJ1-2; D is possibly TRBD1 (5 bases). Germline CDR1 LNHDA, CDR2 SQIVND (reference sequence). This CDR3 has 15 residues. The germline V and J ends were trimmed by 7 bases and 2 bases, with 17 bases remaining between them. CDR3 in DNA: TGTGCCAGTAACCCGGGACTCCAGGAGAACTATGGCTACACCTTC. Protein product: CASNPGLQENYGYTF. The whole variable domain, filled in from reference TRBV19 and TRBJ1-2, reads DGGITQSPKYLFRKEGQNVTLSCEQNLNHDAMYWYRQDPGQGLRLIYYSQIVNDFQKGDIAEGYSVSREKKESFPLTVTSAQKNPTAFYLCASNPGLQENYGYTFGSGTRLTVV.

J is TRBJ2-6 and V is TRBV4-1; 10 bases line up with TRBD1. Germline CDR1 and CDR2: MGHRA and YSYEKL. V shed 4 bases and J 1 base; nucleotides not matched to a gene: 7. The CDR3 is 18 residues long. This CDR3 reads CASSPHGTGESGANVLTF. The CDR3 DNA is TGCGCCAGCAGCCCTCACGGGACAGGGGAATCTGGGGCCAACGTCCTGACTTTC.